Listed below are T cell receptor beta chains from one sample, sequenced in a study of OX40 agonist ivuxolimab in advanced cancers. The repertoire was sequenced with immunoSEQ multiplex PCR; TCRdb's copy has only in-frame clones and lacks some. The table includes some 62,000 clones, 85% to 95% detected once. The source material was CD4+ or CD8+ T cells sorted from blood, sampled in a trial of the OX40 agonist ivuxolimab. Receptors were obtained from an adult with an advanced solid tumor such as melanoma, head and neck, liver or kidney cancer. Both conserved end residues are part of each CDR3. The D gene is left open where the match is weak. A clone size is listed for some rows: how often the clone was seen (once, few, many), or a class if it is expanded.

TRBJ2-1	NA	NA	TRBV7-9	TGTGCCAGCAGCTTCCTAGCGCATAACAATGAGCAGTTCTTC	CASSFLAHNNEQFF
TRBJ2-7	NA	TRBD1	TRBV5-8	TGTGCCAGCAGCTTGCAGGGACAGTATACGGAGCAGTACTTC	CASSLQGQYTEQYF
TRBJ1-4	NA	NA	TRBV4-3	TGCGCCAGCAGCCACTGGGGCACGACAAATGAAAAACTGTTTTTT	CASSHWGTTNEKLFF
TRBJ2-7	NA	TRBD1	TRBV16	TGTGCCAGCAGCCAATCTCGGCAGGGGGCCGGCGAGCAGTACTTC	CASSQSRQGAGEQYF
TRBJ2-1	NA	NA	TRBV19	TGTGCCAGTAGTATAGTTGCTCGGGAGAGCCCTATTCAGAGCTCCTACAATGAGCAGTTCTTC	CASSIVARESPIQSSYNEQFF
TRBJ2-1	NA	TRBD2	TRBV13	TGTGCCAGCAGCTTAGGCCCGGGACTAGTCACCAATGAGCAGTTCTTC	CASSLGPGLVTNEQFF
TRBJ1-2	NA	NA	TRBV28	TGTGCCAGCACTTTTGAGCACATCTATGGCTACACCTTC	CASTFEHIYGYTF
TRBJ2-3	NA	TRBD2	TRBV7-9	TGTGCCAGCCCCCTAGCTGGCGGGAGGGCCGCAGATACGCAGTATTTT	CASPLAGGRAADTQYF
TRBJ2-3	NA	NA	TRBV7-8	TGTGCCAGCAGTCAACCGGGACCCCGCACAGATACGCAGTATTTT	CASSQPGPRTDTQYF
TRBJ2-3	NA	TRBD2	TRBV7-6	TGTGCCAGCAGGCTACTAGCGGGAGGGGCAGATACGCAGTATTTT	CASRLLAGGADTQYF
TRBJ2-3	NA	NA	TRBV5-1	TGCGCCAGCAGCTTCCAACACACAGATACGCAGTATTTT	CASSFQHTDTQYF
TRBJ1-1	NA	NA	TRBV27	TGTGCCAGCAGTTTATCGAAAGGGTTTAGCACTGAAGCTTTCTTT	CASSLSKGFSTEAFF
TRBJ1-2	NA	NA	TRBV6-1	TGTGCCAGCAGCCCAGCCCCGGGTGGCTACACCTTC	CASSPAPGGYTF
TRBJ2-3	NA	NA	TRBV29-1	TGCAGCGTTGACTGGACTCCCGGAGGCACAGATACGCAGTATTTT	CSVDWTPGGTDTQYF
TRBJ2-1	NA	NA	TRBV19	TGTGCCGGGCGTGGCCATTACTCCGATGAGCAGTTCTTC	CAGRGHYSDEQFF
TRBJ2-7	NA	NA	TRBV10-2	TGCGCCAGCTGGGCAGGTTTAACCCACGAGCAGTACTTC	CASWAGLTHEQYF
TRBJ2-1	once	TRBD2	TRBV28	TGTGCCAGCAACCGGGCAGCGGGAGACGATGAGCAGTTCTTC	CASNRAAGDDEQFF
TRBJ1-5	NA	NA	TRBV6-1	TGTGCCAGCAGCCGACTACAGGGAGATCAGCCCCAGCATTTT	CASSRLQGDQPQHF
TRBJ2-7	NA	NA	TRBV11-2	TGTGCCAGCAGCCGGGGGCTCCCTCGAAACGAGCAGTACTTC	CASSRGLPRNEQYF
TRBJ2-1	NA	TRBD2	TRBV6-1	TGTGCCAGCAGCATACCGGGACTAGCCTTTAGTGAGCAGTTCTTC	CASSIPGLAFSEQFF
TRBJ2-7	NA	TRBD2	TRBV7-9	TGTGCCAGCAGGAGCGGGGCCTACGAGCAGTACTTC	CASRSGAYEQYF
TRBJ1-4	NA	NA	TRBV12-1	TGTGCCAGCAGCTCCCATCGGACAGGGAGGGAAAAACTGTTTTTT	CASSSHRTGREKLFF
TRBJ2-7	NA	NA	TRBV6-5	TGTGCCAGCAGTTATGCCATAGAGGGCCCCTACGAGCAGTACTTC	CASSYAIEGPYEQYF
TRBJ2-1	few	TRBD2	TRBV10-1	TGCGCCAGCAGTGAGTCGGCGACTAGCGGGAGAAATGAGCAGTTCTTC	CASSESATSGRNEQFF
TRBJ2-1	NA	TRBD2	TRBV7-9	TGTGCCAGCAGCTCAACAGACCGACTAGCGGGAGCCAATGAGCAGTTCTTC	CASSSTDRLAGANEQFF
TRBJ1-2	NA	TRBD1	TRBV6-1	TGTGCCAGCAGTGAAGTTGGGACAGAGGAGAACTATGGCTACACCTTC	CASSEVGTEENYGYTF
TRBJ2-7	NA	TRBD2	TRBV27	TGTGCCAGCAGTATCGGGACTAGCGGGACCTACGAGCAGTACTTC	CASSIGTSGTYEQYF
TRBJ1-3	NA	NA	TRBV4-3	TGCGCCAGCAGCCCCAACGCTCTGGGGGCGCTGGGAAACACCATATATTTT	CASSPNALGALGNTIYF
TRBJ2-7	NA	NA	TRBV5-6	TGTGCCAGCAGCTTCACCGGGACATCCTACGAGCAGTACTTC	CASSFTGTSYEQYF
TRBJ2-2	NA	NA	TRBV11-2	TGTGCCAGCAGCAAGGAGGGCCTAGCGGGGGAGCTGTTTTTT	CASSKEGLAGELFF
TRBJ1-6	NA	NA	TRBV15	TGTGCCACCAGCAGAGCTGGTTATTCGGTGGCATCACCCCTCCACTTT	CATSRAGYSVASPLHF
TRBJ2-3	NA	NA	TRBV4-1	TGCGCCAGCAGCCAACGGGCCCTCACAGATACGCAGTATTTT	CASSQRALTDTQYF
TRBJ1-2	NA	NA	TRBV23-1	TGCGCCAGCAGTCAACCAACTGATGGCTACACCTTC	CASSQPTDGYTF
TRBJ1-1	once	NA	TRBV27	TGTGCCAGCAGTCCGACAGGAAAGGGCAGCCTTGAAGCTTTCTTT	CASSPTGKGSLEAFF
TRBJ2-7	NA	TRBD2	TRBV4-3	TGCGCCAGCAGCCAAGGGTCCGGGACTAGCTCCTACGAGCAGTACTTC	CASSQGSGTSSYEQYF
TRBJ2-1	NA	NA	TRBV7-9	TGTGCCAGCAGCTTGGGGCAAGGGACCTACAATGAGCAGTTCTTC	CASSLGQGTYNEQFF
TRBJ2-7	NA	TRBD2	TRBV4-3	TGCGCCAGCAGCCAAGGGACCTCCGGGACTAGCGGCTACTACGAGCAGTACTTC	CASSQGTSGTSGYYEQYF
TRBJ2-1	NA	TRBD2	TRBV10-2	TGCGCCAGCAGCTGGACTAGCGGGAGCGATGAGCAGTTCTTC	CASSWTSGSDEQFF
TRBJ2-5	NA	NA	TRBV5-4	TGTGCCAGCAGCCGTGGGGCTAGCGAGAGGGAGACCCAGTACTTC	CASSRGASERETQYF
TRBJ1-1	NA	NA	TRBV4-1	TGCGCCAGCAGCCAAGATTCGGGACAAAACACTGAAGCTTTCTTT	CASSQDSGQNTEAFF